The 7 T cell receptor delta chains below were found in one sample sequenced in a study of DNA immune sequencing with unique molecular identifiers. Genomic DNA underwent 32-plex PCR targeting all 8 TRDV and 4 TRDJ genes. In roughly 3 barcoding PCR cycles, molecules received a 12-nucleotide UMI, then adapter PCR followed. TCRdb reprocessed the multiplex PCR reads through CATT. The sample shows 2,500 to 3,000 delta-chain clones, roughly an eighth of them seen only once. Sequencing was performed on gamma-delta T cells from PBMCs. The receptors here all came from a human donor in good health.

Concerning this clone itself: Given a far larger clone just one base away, this is likely a sequencing read error. V is TRDV2 and J is TRDJ2; perhaps TRDD3 as D (6 bases). The J call is uncertain, as TRDJ1 better fits the DNA end. Germline V gene data show CDR1 as GEAIGNYY and CDR2 as EKD. The CDR3 is 18 amino acids. DNA of the CDR3: TGTGCCTGTGACACCGTTGGTACTGGGAGATACCTGAACGATAAACTCATCTTT. Its translation is CACDTVGTGRYLNDKLIF.

Points on this clone: A read error may explain this, as a much larger clone is one base away. The J gene is TRDJ1, the V gene TRDV2; perhaps TRDD2 as D (6 bases). Germline V lookup: CDR1 GEAIGNYY, CDR2 EKD. Trimming took 4 bases from V and 6 from J, leaving 32 bases between them. The CDR3 extends over 19 amino acids. This CDR3 reads CACDSLPPAANYVSYKLIF. CDR3 coding DNA: TGTGCCTGTGATTCACTTCCTCCTGCCGCGAACTATGTCTCCTATAAACTCATCTTT.

With regard to this clone: This likely reflects a read error, since a far larger clone is one base away. Other DNA sequences in the same sample also yield this CDR3. This chain joins TRDV2 and TRDJ3; weak D call: TRDD3 (5 bases). This CDR3 has 18 amino acids. Germline CDR1 and CDR2: GEAIGNYY and EKD. V dropped 1 base and J dropped 0 bases, with 12 bases sitting between them. CDR3 DNA: TGTGCCTGTGACACTGCGGGGGCGCGCTCCTGGGACACCCGACAGATGTTTTTC. Translated: CACDTAGARSWDTRQMFF.

This clone is termed medium-sized. The chain recombines TRDV2 with TRDJ1, with 8 bases aligning to TRDD3. Germline CDR1 reads GEAIGNYY; CDR2 reads EKD. The J segment lost 0 bases and the V segment lost 6 bases, leaving 11 bases of the junction unmatched. This CDR3 has 16 residues. CDR3 sequence (DNA): TGTGCCTGTTTCGTACTGGGGGGCAGGTACACCGATAAACTCATCTTT. Translated, it gives CACFVLGGRYTDKLIF.

This clone has only a few counts. A read error likely explains why the TCRdb protein, taken from a much larger clone, differs from this DNA's translation at residue 4; the protein shown is translated from the DNA. CDR3 protein: CACGTVIGTGGPPDDKLIF. CDR3 DNA sequence: TGTGCCTGTGGCACCGTTATAGGCACTGGGGGCCCCCCAGACGATAAACTCATCTTT. This rearrangement joins TRDV2 to TRDJ1; 8 nucleotides align to TRDD3. The CDR3 is 19 amino acids. Germline-derived CDR1 and CDR2 are GEAIGNYY and EKD.

By share, this clone ranks as medium-sized. V is TRDV2 and J is TRDJ1; D possibly corresponds to TRDD3 (6 bases). The germline V gene has CDR1 GEAIGNYY and CDR2 EKD. There are 16 residues in the CDR3. Trimming stripped 3 bases from V and 4 bases from J, with 20 bases between. The CDR3 loop is CACDSILGMRNDKLIF. For the CDR3, the DNA is TGTGCCTGTGACTCTATACTGGGTATGCGCAACGATAAACTCATCTTT.

Judged by abundance, this clone is medium-sized (0.01 to 0.1%). Different DNA sequences within this sample yield the same CDR3. Written as DNA, the CDR3 is TGTGCCTTTGAAGGATTGGGGAATGGGGGGCCACTTTATACCGATAAACTCATCTTT. This translates into CAFEGLGNGGPLYTDKLIF. The V and J genes are TRDV3 and TRDJ1, with D possibly being TRDD3 (6 bases). The length of the CDR3 is 19 residues. Germline loops: CDR1 TVYSNPD, CDR2 GDNSRS (reference sequence). Trimming pared 2 bases from V and 2 bases from J, leaving 30 bases between.